This T cell receptor (beta chain) derives from a study of blood T cell repertoires in COVID-19. The CDR3 is made up of 14 amino acids. Per the germline V gene, CDR1 is SEHNR and CDR2 is FQNEAQ (reference sequence). The V gene end was trimmed by 0 bases and the J gene end by 6 bases; junction bases not matched to a gene: 4. There are a few counts of this clone. The table came from immunoSEQ multiplex PCR; TCRdb's copy has only in-frame clones and leaves some out. The table shows 30,000 to 35,000 clones, with 80% to 90% occurring only once. The receptor was derived from a man in his sixties with active COVID-19. Sequencing was carried out using peripheral blood. The chain combines TRBV7-9 with TRBJ1-1; 7 bases align to TRBD1. For the CDR3, the DNA is TGTGCCAGCAGCTTAGCGCTAACAGGGGCTGAAGCTTTCTTT. It codes for CASSLALTGAEAFF.